This TCR beta chain stems from a study of siplizumab effects on memory and regulatory T cells. General study points: Apparently key alloresponse contributors, naive T cells also seemed more diverse than memory cells.

The repertoire was sequenced with immunoSEQ multiplex PCR; TCRdb's copy has only in-frame clones and lacks some. This table has around 100,000 clones, about 90% appearing once. Note on this clone: As yet, its antigen is unknown.

The V gene's germline CDR1 is SGHTA and CDR2 FQGTGA. The V and J ends lost 1 base and 8 bases respectively, with 14 bases between them. The CDR3 is 14 residues long. The J gene is TRBJ1-2, the V gene TRBV7-3; D is ambiguous. The receptor was derived from a human donor in good health. Some clones in this sample may be carry-over from other donors' samples. Sequencing used CD4+ T cells sorted from blood. The DNA for the CDR3 is TGTGCCAGCAGCTTAAACCCGGGGAGTAGGGGCTACACCTTC. Its translation is CASSLNPGSRGYTF.